Listed below are T cell receptor beta chains from one sample, sequenced in a study of T-cell memory formation after mild COVID-19. TCRdb reprocessed the 5' RACE reads with MiXCR, giving one entry per CDR3 protein. In the table there are around 510,000 distinct CDR3 sequences, roughly a fifth of which are singletons. What was sequenced was PBMCs or a T cell subset sorted from them (not recorded which). These receptors were taken from an adult woman who had mild COVID-19 (a few samples of this study predate the infection). Cell type and time point are not known. CDR3s include the opening cysteine and the closing phenylalanine or tryptophan. D genes are given only for firm matches. Not all rows give a size; the values are once, few, many and, for expanded clones, a class.

CASSLRSTGELFF TGTGCCAGCAGTTTACGGAGCACCGGGGAGCTGTTTTTT few TRBV12-3/TRBV12-4 - TRBJ2-2
CASSDAGGSTDTQYF TGTGCCAGCAGTGACGCGGGAGGGAGCACAGATACGCAGTATTTT - TRBV6-4 TRBD2 TRBJ2-3
CASSLAGQGRSSPLHF TGCGCCAGCAGCCTCGCGGGACAGGGTAGGAGTTCACCCCTCCACTTT few TRBV4-3 TRBD1 TRBJ1-6
CASSAAEARYNEQFF TGTGCCAGCAGTGCGGCGGAAGCCCGGTACAATGAGCAGTTCTTC - TRBV12-3/TRBV12-4 - TRBJ2-1
CASSQDPAPGELFF TGTGCCAGCAGCCAAGACCCGGCACCCGGGGAGCTGTTTTTT few TRBV3-1 - TRBJ2-2
CASSPNFFSGNTIYF TGTGCCAGTAGCCCCAATTTCTTCTCTGGAAACACCATATATTTT - TRBV19 - TRBJ1-3
CATSMGTSNQPQHF TGTGCCACCAGTATGGGGACAAGCAATCAGCCCCAGCATTTT - TRBV24-1 - TRBJ1-5
CASSELSRGNSPLHF TGTGCCAGCAGTGAACTGTCCCGGGGGAATTCACCCCTCCACTTT few TRBV25-1 - TRBJ1-6
CASSRSSGGVYNEQFF TGTGCCAGCTCCCGTTCATCAGGGGGCGTATACAATGAGCAGTTCTTC - TRBV18 TRBD1 TRBJ2-1
CASSIPPGGNGYTF TGTGCCAGTAGTATACCCCCAGGGGGCAATGGCTACACCTTC few TRBV19 TRBD1 TRBJ1-2
CASRARTGGEAFF TGTGCCAGCAGGGCCCGGACAGGGGGCGAAGCTTTCTTT few TRBV6-1 TRBD1 TRBJ1-1
CASSPRRAALANYGYTF TGTGCCAGCAGTCCCCGGCGGGCAGCCCTGGCTAACTATGGCTACACCTTC - TRBV6-5 - TRBJ1-2
CATSSKRGGRSDTQYF TGTGCCACCAGCAGCAAGAGGGGCGGCCGGTCAGATACGCAGTATTTT - TRBV15 - TRBJ2-3
CASSLEGPVYGYTF TGTGCCAGCAGCTTAGAAGGTCCGGTATATGGCTACACCTTC - TRBV7-2 - TRBJ1-2
CATSRPTRETQYF TGTGCCACCAGCAGACCCACTCGAGAGACCCAGTACTTC - TRBV15 - TRBJ2-5
CSATEGSDTGELFF TGCAGTGCCACGGAAGGGTCGGACACCGGGGAGCTGTTTTTT - TRBV20-1 - TRBJ2-2
CATSEGPYEQYF TGTGCCACCAGTGAAGGGCCCTACGAGCAGTACTTC few TRBV24-1 - TRBJ2-7
CASSLSPYLEQYF TGTGCCAGCAGTTTATCCCCTTATTTGGAGCAGTACTTC few TRBV27 - TRBJ2-7
CASSLAGPNGETQYF TGTGCCAGCAGCTTGGCCGGGCCCAATGGCGAGACCCAGTACTTC few TRBV5-6 - TRBJ2-5
CSVAGGGSYEQYF TGCAGTGTGGCCGGAGGGGGGAGCTACGAGCAGTACTTC - TRBV20-1 - TRBJ2-7
CASSFSLAPNNEQFF TGTGCCAGCAGCTTCAGCCTAGCGCCCAATAATGAGCAGTTCTTC - TRBV7-2 - TRBJ2-1
CAISPGTGTNQPQHF TGTGCCATCAGTCCCGGGACAGGGACAAATCAGCCCCAGCATTTT few TRBV10-3 TRBD1 TRBJ1-5
CASSLTATANTGELFF TGTGCCAGCAGCTTAACAGCGACAGCCAACACCGGGGAGCTGTTTTTT few TRBV7-8 - TRBJ2-2
CAWSVPPSGRNTQYF TGTGCCTGGAGTGTACCCCCTAGCGGAAGGAATACGCAGTATTTT - TRBV30 TRBD2 TRBJ2-3
CASSPGHQVGETQYF TGTGCCAGCAGCCCGGGACACCAAGTGGGAGAGACCCAGTACTTC few TRBV7-8 - TRBJ2-5
CATSELAGGYDTQYF TGTGCCACCAGTGAACTAGCGGGAGGTTATGATACGCAGTATTTT few TRBV24-1 TRBD2 TRBJ2-3
CASSLAGQGSDTQYF TGTGCCAGCAGTTTAGCGGGTCAAGGGTCAGATACGCAGTATTTT few TRBV9 TRBD2 TRBJ2-3
CASSLRDSRADTQYF TGTGCCAGCAGTTTACGGGACTCTCGCGCAGATACGCAGTATTTT - TRBV12-3/TRBV12-4 - TRBJ2-3
CASSLAADNEQFF TGTGCCAGCAGCTTAGCGGCTGACAATGAGCAGTTCTTC - TRBV7-6 - TRBJ2-1
CASSDKGGGRKGNQPQHF TGTGCCAGCAGTGACAAGGGCGGAGGAAGGAAGGGCAATCAGCCCCAGCATTTT few TRBV6-1 - TRBJ1-5
CASSSSVAVYEQYF TGTGCCAGCAGCTCCTCGGTGGCAGTCTACGAGCAGTACTTC - TRBV27 - TRBJ2-7
CSVEERGTSGKVGKETQYF TGCAGCGTTGAAGAGAGGGGGACTAGCGGGAAGGTCGGAAAAGAGACCCAGTACTTC few TRBV29-1 TRBD2 TRBJ2-5
CSARRSGLYNEQFF TGCAGTGCTAGACGTTCAGGATTATACAATGAGCAGTTCTTC many TRBV20-1 - TRBJ2-1
CASSFPSGRTDTQYF TGTGCCAGCAGCTTCCCTAGCGGCCGCACAGATACGCAGTATTTT - TRBV7-9 TRBD2 TRBJ2-3
CATSLGQGYTGELFF TGTGCCACCAGCCTGGGACAGGGATACACCGGGGAGCTGTTTTTT many TRBV24-1 TRBD1 TRBJ2-2
CASSMSGQAYNEQFF TGCGCCAGCAGCATGAGCGGGCAGGCCTACAATGAGCAGTTCTTC - TRBV5-1 - TRBJ2-1
CASSPDQYEQYF TGCGCCAGCAGCCCGGATCAATACGAGCAGTACTTC many TRBV5-1 - TRBJ2-7
CSARAFTSSSYNEQFF TGCAGTGCTAGAGCGTTCACGTCGAGCTCCTACAATGAGCAGTTCTTC few TRBV20-1 - TRBJ2-1
CASSSRGAGGLNTGELFF TGTGCCAGCAGCTCCCGTGGGGCGGGAGGGCTTAACACCGGGGAGCTGTTTTTT few TRBV7-9 TRBD2 TRBJ2-2
CSPRDRGSYNSPLHF TGCAGTCCGAGGGACAGGGGGTCCTATAATTCACCCCTCCACTTT - TRBV20-1 TRBD1 TRBJ1-6
CASRSGGQDYEQYF TGTGCCAGCAGGTCGGGGGGACAGGACTACGAGCAGTACTTC - TRBV7-9 - TRBJ2-7